Listed below are T cell receptor beta chains from one sample, sequenced in a study of chemoradiotherapy in HPV16-positive cancers. Assay used: immunoSEQ multiplex PCR; TCRdb lists only in-frame clones, some missing. The data contain fewer than 70,000 clones, 90% of them singletons. The sequencing here drew on blood, taken from a patient who underwent chemoradiotherapy. The receptors here all came from a human donor with HPV-associated anogenital cancer. Each CDR3 is given with its conserved first and last residue. The order of the fields is CDR3 length, clone size, J gene, D gene, V gene, CDR3 DNA, CDR3 protein. The D gene is left open where the match is weak. Rows may omit the clone size; those that give it use once, few, many or a size class.

len: 13; abundance: .; j_gene: TRBJ2-1; d_gene: .; v_gene: TRBV4-3; CDR3nt: TGCGCCAGCAGCCAAGGTGGAGGAAATGAGCAGTTCTTC; CDR3aa: CASSQGGGNEQFF
len: 16; abundance: once; j_gene: TRBJ2-7; d_gene: TRBD2; v_gene: TRBV13; CDR3nt: TGTGCCAGCAGCTTACAACTAGCGGGAGGAGCTTACGAGCAGTACTTC; CDR3aa: CASSLQLAGGAYEQYF
len: 14; abundance: once; j_gene: TRBJ2-1; d_gene: .; v_gene: TRBV18; CDR3nt: TGTGCCAGCTCACCACAGGGGGGTCTCAATGAGCAGTTCTTC; CDR3aa: CASSPQGGLNEQFF
len: 17; abundance: medium-sized; j_gene: TRBJ1-1; d_gene: TRBD1; v_gene: TRBV5-5; CDR3nt: TGTGCCAGCAGCCGTCCCGGGACAGGCTCCGGGTTCTCTGAAGCTTTCTTT; CDR3aa: CASSRPGTGSGFSEAFF
len: 12; abundance: .; j_gene: TRBJ1-1; d_gene: .; v_gene: TRBV6-6; CDR3nt: TGTGCCAGCAGTTACAAAAGCACTGAAGCTTTCTTT; CDR3aa: CASSYKSTEAFF
len: 14; abundance: .; j_gene: TRBJ1-1; d_gene: .; v_gene: TRBV4-3; CDR3nt: TGCGCCAGCAGCCGGGAGAAAATGAACACTGAAGCTTTCTTT; CDR3aa: CASSREKMNTEAFF
len: 13; abundance: .; j_gene: TRBJ1-1; d_gene: .; v_gene: TRBV19; CDR3nt: TGTGCCAGTAGTTCCCAGATGAACACTGAAGCTTTCTTT; CDR3aa: CASSSQMNTEAFF
len: 14; abundance: .; j_gene: TRBJ2-7; d_gene: TRBD1; v_gene: TRBV5-4; CDR3nt: TGTGCCAGCAGCCCGGACAGGGGTTCCTCTGAGCAGTACTTC; CDR3aa: CASSPDRGSSEQYF
len: 16; abundance: .; j_gene: TRBJ2-3; d_gene: TRBD2; v_gene: TRBV4-1; CDR3nt: TGCGCCAGCAGCCAAGTCCTAGCGGGGGGGTCAGATACGCAGTATTTT; CDR3aa: CASSQVLAGGSDTQYF
len: 13; abundance: .; j_gene: TRBJ1-2; d_gene: .; v_gene: TRBV9; CDR3nt: TGTGCCAGCAGCGTATCAGGGGTCTATGGCTACACCTTC; CDR3aa: CASSVSGVYGYTF
len: 20; abundance: .; j_gene: TRBJ2-3; d_gene: TRBD2; v_gene: TRBV11-3; CDR3nt: TGTGCCAGCAGCTTAGTTGCTAGCGGGGGCTCCCTCGCTAGCACAGATACGCAGTATTTT; CDR3aa: CASSLVASGGSLASTDTQYF
len: 14; abundance: .; j_gene: TRBJ1-2; d_gene: TRBD1; v_gene: TRBV4-2; CDR3nt: TGTGCCAGCAGCCCCGGGACAGAGGACTATGGCTACACCTTC; CDR3aa: CASSPGTEDYGYTF
len: 14; abundance: .; j_gene: TRBJ1-6; d_gene: TRBD1; v_gene: TRBV7-2; CDR3nt: TGTGCCAGCAGCTTACCGGGACAGGCGACTCCTCTCCACTTT; CDR3aa: CASSLPGQATPLHF
len: 15; abundance: .; j_gene: TRBJ1-2; d_gene: TRBD1; v_gene: TRBV25-1; CDR3nt: TGTGCCAGCAGTGAACTCCTAAGGGACAGGGATGGCTACACCTTC; CDR3aa: CASSELLRDRDGYTF
len: 14; abundance: .; j_gene: TRBJ2-5; d_gene: TRBD1; v_gene: TRBV7-9; CDR3nt: TGTGCCAGCAGTTTCGGACAGGGTTTGGAGACCCAGTACTTC; CDR3aa: CASSFGQGLETQYF
len: 16; abundance: once; j_gene: TRBJ2-1; d_gene: .; v_gene: TRBV4-3; CDR3nt: TGCGCCAGCAGCCAAGATTATTCGAGGGGTCCGAGGGAGCAGTTCTTC; CDR3aa: CASSQDYSRGPREQFF
len: 14; abundance: .; j_gene: TRBJ1-2; d_gene: TRBD1; v_gene: TRBV5-4; CDR3nt: TGTGCCAGCAGCTTCCCAGGGGGCGGATTAGGCTACACCTTC; CDR3aa: CASSFPGGGLGYTF
len: 14; abundance: .; j_gene: TRBJ2-7; d_gene: .; v_gene: TRBV5-4; CDR3nt: TGTGCCAGCAGCTTTAGCAGTATTCCCTACGAGCAGTACTTC; CDR3aa: CASSFSSIPYEQYF
len: 14; abundance: once; j_gene: TRBJ1-1; d_gene: TRBD1; v_gene: TRBV5-6; CDR3nt: TGTGCCAGCACCAGGGACAGGGGGCTCACTGAAGCTTTCTTT; CDR3aa: CASTRDRGLTEAFF
len: 15; abundance: once; j_gene: TRBJ2-7; d_gene: .; v_gene: TRBV7-2; CDR3nt: TGTGCCAGCAGCGCAACCGGGACCGGGACCTACGAGCAGTACTTC; CDR3aa: CASSATGTGTYEQYF
len: 16; abundance: .; j_gene: TRBJ2-2; d_gene: .; v_gene: TRBV5-8; CDR3nt: TGTGCCAGCAGCTTGCTATGGCGGATGAACACCGGGGAGCTGTTTTTT; CDR3aa: CASSLLWRMNTGELFF
len: 16; abundance: .; j_gene: TRBJ1-4; d_gene: TRBD1; v_gene: TRBV12-5; CDR3nt: TGTGCTAGTGGTTTGAACAGACAGGGCGGGCAGGAAAAACTGTTTTTT; CDR3aa: CASGLNRQGGQEKLFF
len: 16; abundance: .; j_gene: TRBJ2-1; d_gene: .; v_gene: TRBV4-1; CDR3nt: TGCGCCAGCAGCCAAGAAGGCGGCAGCGGTAACAATGAGCAGTTCTTC; CDR3aa: CASSQEGGSGNNEQFF
len: 14; abundance: .; j_gene: TRBJ2-5; d_gene: .; v_gene: TRBV18; CDR3nt: TGTGCCAGCTCACCACCGGGTAGTGAAGAGACCCAGTACTTC; CDR3aa: CASSPPGSEETQYF
len: 14; abundance: .; j_gene: TRBJ2-5; d_gene: .; v_gene: TRBV5-1; CDR3nt: TGCGCCAGCAGCCCGGGACATACGCAAGAGACCCAGTACTTC; CDR3aa: CASSPGHTQETQYF
len: 14; abundance: .; j_gene: TRBJ1-2; d_gene: TRBD1; v_gene: TRBV5-1; CDR3nt: TGCGCCAGCAGCCCAGGGGGCAGAGACTATGGCTACACCTTC; CDR3aa: CASSPGGRDYGYTF
len: 15; abundance: .; j_gene: TRBJ1-2; d_gene: .; v_gene: TRBV30; CDR3nt: TGTGCCTGGAACAAGGTTTTGACCTCTAACTATGGCCACACCTTC; CDR3aa: CAWNKVLTSNYGHTF
len: 17; abundance: .; j_gene: TRBJ2-1; d_gene: TRBD2; v_gene: TRBV6-4; CDR3nt: TGTGCCAGCAGTGACTCGAGGGCTAGCGGGATATACCATGAGCAGTTCTTC; CDR3aa: CASSDSRASGIYHEQFF
len: 15; abundance: .; j_gene: TRBJ2-2; d_gene: TRBD1; v_gene: TRBV7-6; CDR3nt: TGTGCCAGCAGTCCGGGGACAGATAACACCGGGGAGCTGTTTTTT; CDR3aa: CASSPGTDNTGELFF
len: 15; abundance: .; j_gene: TRBJ2-7; d_gene: TRBD1; v_gene: TRBV18; CDR3nt: TGTGCCAGCTCAGAGGTACCGGGACAGGGTTCCGAGCAGTACTTC; CDR3aa: CASSEVPGQGSEQYF
len: 13; abundance: .; j_gene: TRBJ2-7; d_gene: .; v_gene: TRBV19; CDR3nt: TGTGCCAGTAGCCCGACTGTCTCCTACGAGCAGTACTTC; CDR3aa: CASSPTVSYEQYF
len: 14; abundance: .; j_gene: TRBJ1-5; d_gene: .; v_gene: TRBV7-2; CDR3nt: TGTGCCAGCAGCCCAATGGCTAGCGGTCAGCCCCAGCATTTT; CDR3aa: CASSPMASGQPQHF
len: 14; abundance: once; j_gene: TRBJ1-4; d_gene: .; v_gene: TRBV27; CDR3nt: TGTGCCAGCAGTTGGACAGCAACTAATGAAAAACTGTTTTTT; CDR3aa: CASSWTATNEKLFF
len: 13; abundance: .; j_gene: TRBJ2-5; d_gene: .; v_gene: TRBV18; CDR3nt: TGTGCCAGCTCACCGGTAGGGGGAGAGACCCAGTACTTC; CDR3aa: CASSPVGGETQYF
len: 15; abundance: .; j_gene: TRBJ1-6; d_gene: .; v_gene: TRBV14; CDR3nt: TGTGCCAGCAGCCCCCTAGGGGGAGGTAATTCACCCCTCCACTTT; CDR3aa: CASSPLGGGNSPLHF
len: 16; abundance: .; j_gene: TRBJ2-5; d_gene: TRBD2; v_gene: TRBV7-2; CDR3nt: TGTGCCAGCAGCACATGGACTAGCGGGGGGCCCGGGACCCAGTACTTC; CDR3aa: CASSTWTSGGPGTQYF
len: 14; abundance: .; j_gene: TRBJ1-1; d_gene: TRBD1; v_gene: TRBV5-1; CDR3nt: TGCGCCAGCAGCACCGGGACAGGGGGCGGTGAAGCTTTCTTT; CDR3aa: CASSTGTGGGEAFF
len: 16; abundance: .; j_gene: TRBJ1-3; d_gene: .; v_gene: TRBV5-1; CDR3nt: TGCGCCAGCAGTCAGAAAGAGGGCGTTTTCGGAAACACCATATATTTT; CDR3aa: CASSQKEGVFGNTIYF
len: 13; abundance: .; j_gene: TRBJ2-2; d_gene: .; v_gene: TRBV2; CDR3nt: TGTGCCAGCAGCGGGATGAACACCGGGGAGCTGTTTTTT; CDR3aa: CASSGMNTGELFF
len: 14; abundance: large; j_gene: TRBJ2-7; d_gene: TRBD2; v_gene: TRBV5-6; CDR3nt: TGTGCCAGCAGCTTCCCGGGGGGGCCCAACGAGCAGTACTTC; CDR3aa: CASSFPGGPNEQYF
len: 15; abundance: .; j_gene: TRBJ2-7; d_gene: TRBD2; v_gene: TRBV4-1; CDR3nt: TGCGCCAGCAGCCAAGAACTAGCGGACACCTACGAGCAGTACTTC; CDR3aa: CASSQELADTYEQYF
len: 13; abundance: .; j_gene: TRBJ1-1; d_gene: TRBD1; v_gene: TRBV18; CDR3nt: TGTGCCAGCTCATCGACACAGGGGGACGAAGCTTTCTTT; CDR3aa: CASSSTQGDEAFF
len: 18; abundance: .; j_gene: TRBJ2-3; d_gene: .; v_gene: TRBV1; CDR3nt: TGCACCAGCAGCCAAGATAGGGGACTAGCGGGATACACAGATACGCAGTATTTT; CDR3aa: CTSSQDRGLAGYTDTQYF
len: 14; abundance: few; j_gene: TRBJ2-5; d_gene: .; v_gene: TRBV25-1; CDR3nt: TGTGCCAGCAGTGAATTAGGTACAGAAGAGACCCAGTACTTC; CDR3aa: CASSELGTEETQYF